This is a list of T cell receptor beta chains from one sample in a study of cytomegalovirus exposure and HLA in healthy donors. Using immunoSEQ multiplex PCR, the repertoire was profiled, and TCRdb retains in-frame clones only, with some absent. The sample records roughly 130,000 clones, over 50% being singletons. Sequenced: PBMCs. These receptors came from a woman in her 40s in good health and CMV-seropositive. CDR3s include the opening cysteine and the closing phenylalanine or tryptophan. The D gene is left open where the match is weak. Size values are once, few and many counts, or a class for expanded clones, and some rows have none.

v_call,clone_size,j_call,d_call,cdr3_nt,cdr3_aa
TRBV6-1,-,TRBJ2-7,TRBD1,TGTGCCAGCAGTGAAGTTCCGGGACAGCCCTACGAGCAGTACTTC,CASSEVPGQPYEQYF
TRBV7-6,-,TRBJ2-6,-,TGTGCCAGCAGCTTAGGAGCTCCCACTGGGGCCAACGTCCTGACTTTC,CASSLGAPTGANVLTF
TRBV6-1,-,TRBJ1-5,-,TGTGCCAGCAGTGAAGGGAGACAGATATTGAGCAATCAGCCCCAGCATTTT,CASSEGRQILSNQPQHF
TRBV7-9,-,TRBJ1-1,-,TGTTCCAGCAGCTTAGACTTGTACACTGAAGCTTTCTTT,CSSSLDLYTEAFF
TRBV7-9,few,TRBJ2-6,-,TGTGCCAGCAGCTTAGCTGGGCAGGGAAGAGAGAGGGCCAACGTCCTGACTTTC,CASSLAGQGRERANVLTF
TRBV11-3,-,TRBJ1-4,-,TGTGCCAGCAGAGCTCGAGGCGACAGTAGTGAAAAACTGTTTTTT,CASRARGDSSEKLFF
TRBV5-4,-,TRBJ2-1,TRBD1,TGTGCCAGCAGCACCGGGACAGGCTACAATGAGCAGTTCTTC,CASSTGTGYNEQFF
TRBV27,-,TRBJ1-2,-,TGTGCCAGCAGTTTCGGCGGAGCTAACTATGGCTACACCTTC,CASSFGGANYGYTF
TRBV18,-,TRBJ1-5,-,TGTGCCAGCTCACAAACGGGGGTAGCTCAGCCCCAGCATTTT,CASSQTGVAQPQHF
TRBV5-1,-,TRBJ2-7,TRBD1,TGCGCCAGCAGCTCCGGACAGGGGGACGAGCAGTACTTC,CASSSGQGDEQYF